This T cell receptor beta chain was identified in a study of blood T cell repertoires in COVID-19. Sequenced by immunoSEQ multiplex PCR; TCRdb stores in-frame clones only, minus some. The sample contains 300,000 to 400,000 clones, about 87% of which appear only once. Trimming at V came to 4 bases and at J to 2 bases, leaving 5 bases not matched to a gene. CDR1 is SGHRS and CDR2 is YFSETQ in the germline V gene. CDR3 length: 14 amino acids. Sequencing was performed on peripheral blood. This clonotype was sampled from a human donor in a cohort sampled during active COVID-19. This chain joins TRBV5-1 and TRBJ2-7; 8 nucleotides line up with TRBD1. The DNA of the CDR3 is TGCGCCAGCAGCCAGGGGGACAGGACCTACGAGCAGTACTTC. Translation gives CASSQGDRTYEQYF. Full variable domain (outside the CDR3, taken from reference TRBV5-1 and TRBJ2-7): KAGVTQTPRYLIKTRGQQVTLSCSPISGHRSVSWYQQTPGQGLQFLFEYFSETQRNKGNFPGRFSGRQFSNSRSEMNVSTLELGDSALYLCASSQGDRTYEQYFGPGTRLTVT.